A single sample is the source of the 10 T cell receptor beta chains below, sequenced in a study of early T cells in non-severe SARS-CoV-2 infection. TCRdb processed the 5' RACE reads anew with MiXCR; each CDR3 protein has one entry. The sample gives tens of thousands of distinct CDR3 sequences, over 13% of which show up once; roughly 3.1% is in the top ten. Sequencing was carried out using whole blood. Receptor source: an adult who was a healthcare worker with PCR-confirmed SARS-CoV-2 infection or an uninfected control (not recorded which).

This clonotype has ten or more counts. V gene TRBV7-9 combines with J gene TRBJ1-6; no definite D call. This CDR3 is 14 amino acids long. CDR1 SEHNR and CDR2 FQNEAQ come from the germline V gene (reference sequence). Trimming removed 8 bases from V and 6 bases from J, with 14 bases in between. The CDR3: CASAGRGINSPLHF. The CDR3 coding sequence is TGTGCCAGCGCCGGGAGAGGGATTAATTCACCCCTCCACTTT.

This clonotype has only a few counts. The J gene is TRBJ2-5, the V gene TRBV6-2 or TRBV6-3, with a weak D call TRBD2 (6 bases). Trimming took 4 bases from V and 5 from J, leaving 8 bases between them. CDR3 length: 12 residues. Germline-derived CDR1 and CDR2 are MNHEY and SVGEGT. CDR3 region: CASSSAGETQYF. The CDR3 DNA reads as TGTGCCAGCAGTTCCGCGGGGGAGACCCAGTACTTC.

The rearrangement links TRBV18 to TRBJ2-3; no clear D gene. The CDR3 is 15 residues long. Trimming left V 3 bases short and J 1 base short, with 11 bases between. In germline, CDR1 is KGHSH, CDR2 LQKENI. The CDR3 is CASSPNEAGTDTQYF. As DNA, the CDR3 is TGTGCCAGCTCACCGAATGAAGCCGGCACAGATACGCAGTATTTT.

At least ten counts were recorded for this clonotype. CDR3 coding DNA: TGTGCCAGCAGCTCGTATCAAGAGACCCAGTACTTC. This translates into CASSSYQETQYF. The chain has TRBV7-2 and TRBJ2-5, with unresolved D. Germline V gene sequence: CDR1 SGHTA, CDR2 FQGNSA. V lost 4 bases to trimming and J lost 2 bases, with 5 bases between them. The CDR3 extends over 12 amino acids.

In its sample, this clonotype was seen a few times. V usage is TRBV5-1 and J usage is TRBJ2-3; 8 nucleotides agree with TRBD1. V lost 7 bases to trimming and J lost 2 bases; unmatched junction nucleotides: 9. The germline gives CDR1 SGHRS, CDR2 YFSETQ. This CDR3 region has 15 residues. The CDR3 sequence: CASRDRPLDTDTQYF. CDR3 coding DNA: TGCGCCAGCCGGGACAGGCCACTCGACACAGATACGCAGTATTTT.

The table lists this clonotype with a few counts. The chain couples TRBV19 to TRBJ2-6; D may be TRBD1 (5 bases). The ends were cut back, 7 bases at V and 0 bases at J, with 10 bases in the middle. The CDR3 has 15 residues. CDR1 and CDR2 from the germline V gene are LNHDA and SQIVND (reference sequence). The CDR3 DNA sequence: TGTGCCAGTACTCGACAGATCTCTGGGGCCAACGTCCTGACTTTC. Encoded protein: CASTRQISGANVLTF.

The V gene is TRBV3-1, the J gene TRBJ1-1, with D hard to call. V lost 1 base and J 11 bases, leaving 14 bases between the germline ends. The V gene's germline CDR1 is LGHDT and CDR2 YNNKEL (reference sequence). The CDR3 contains 13 residues. This CDR3 is CASSQGAEQRAFF. The DNA of the CDR3 is TGTGCCAGCAGCCAAGGAGCGGAGCAGAGGGCTTTCTTT.

This clonotype appeared once. V gene TRBV6-2 or TRBV6-3 combines with J gene TRBJ1-3; D unclear. The CDR3 is 15 residues long. CDR1 and CDR2 from the germline V gene are MNHEY and SVGEGT. Trimming removed 8 bases at V and 2 bases at J, with 16 bases between. CDR3 loop: CASSLPPDAGNTIYF. The DNA for the CDR3 is TGTGCCAGCTCGCTGCCCCCCGACGCTGGAAACACCATATATTTT.

This sequence joins TRBV19 and TRBJ2-2, with no clear D. This CDR3 has 17 residues. Germline V gene data show CDR1 as LNHDA and CDR2 as SQIVND (reference sequence). Trimming pared 2 bases from V and 0 bases from J, leaving 13 bases between. In DNA form, the CDR3 reads TGTGCCAGTAGTATATTCGCTGCGCCCGCGAACACCGGGGAGCTGTTTTTT. It specifies CASSIFAAPANTGELFF.

The chain is built from TRBV15 and TRBJ1-5; 10 bases match TRBD1. Germline lookup yields CDR1 LNHNV and CDR2 YYDKDF (reference sequence). With V trimmed by 0 bases and J by 8 bases, 4 bases remained unmatched. The length of the CDR3 is 15 residues. The CDR3 loop is CATSRDTGQGKPQHF. The CDR3, as DNA: TGTGCCACCAGCAGAGATACGGGACAGGGGAAGCCCCAGCATTTT.